This T cell receptor beta chain was retrieved from a study of vaccination and CD4 T cells after COVID-19. The germline CDR1 and CDR2 sequences are MNHEY and SMNVEV (reference sequence). CDR3 size: 12 residues. Trimming removed 5 bases from V and 6 bases from J, with 8 bases in between. A note on this clonotype: As yet, its antigen is unknown.

Treatment meaning: approximately 9-day PBMC culture with coronavirus spike peptide pools or control peptides (ViraFEST assay). Unexposed donor CD4+ T cells predated the COVID-19 pandemic, collected 2011-2018. Cultured CD4+ T cell DNA was sequenced using the Oncomine TCR Beta short-read assay. The authors extracted genomic DNA from cultured CD4+ T cells. TCRdb fed the PCR reads into MiXCR, producing one record per CDR3 protein. The data hold roughly 11,000 distinct CDR3 sequences, with 35% to 40% observed a single time. What was sequenced was CD4+ T cells from blood, cultured in vitro. This chain uses TRBV27 with TRBJ2-1, with D hard to call. The source of this sequence is a human donor in good health. CDR3 amino acids: CASSIIGNEQFF. Here the CDR3 DNA reads TGTGCCAGCAGTATTATAGGCAATGAGCAGTTCTTC.